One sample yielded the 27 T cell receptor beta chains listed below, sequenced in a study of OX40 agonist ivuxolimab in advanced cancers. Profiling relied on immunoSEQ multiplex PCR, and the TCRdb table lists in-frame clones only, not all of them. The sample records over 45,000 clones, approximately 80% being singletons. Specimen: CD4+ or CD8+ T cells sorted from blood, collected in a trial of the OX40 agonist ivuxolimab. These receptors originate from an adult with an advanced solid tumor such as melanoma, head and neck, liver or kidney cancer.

For the CDR3, the DNA is TGTGCCAGTAGCATGGCAAGGGATGAAAAACTGTTTTTT. Its protein product is CASSMARDEKLFF. V is TRBV19 and J is TRBJ1-4; no clear D gene. The V end was cut by 6 bases, the J end by 6 bases, with 11 bases between. CDR1 LNHDA and CDR2 SQIVND come from the germline V gene (reference sequence). The CDR3 contains 13 residues.

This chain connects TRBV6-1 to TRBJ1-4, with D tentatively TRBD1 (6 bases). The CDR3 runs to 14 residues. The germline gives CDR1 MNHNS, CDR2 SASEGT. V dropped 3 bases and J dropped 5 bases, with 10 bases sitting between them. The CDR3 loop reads CASSDRGGNEKLFF. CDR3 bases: TGTGCCAGCAGTGACAGGGGCGGGAATGAAAAACTGTTTTTT.

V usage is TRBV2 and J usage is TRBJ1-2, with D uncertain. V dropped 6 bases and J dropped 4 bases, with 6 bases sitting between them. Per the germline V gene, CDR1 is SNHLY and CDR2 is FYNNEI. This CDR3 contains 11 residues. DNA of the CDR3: TGTGCCAGCAGACAAGCCTATGGCTACACCTTC. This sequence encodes CASRQAYGYTF.

Here the CDR3 reads CASSVGGLAGPNTGELFF. The CDR3 DNA reads TGTGCCAGCAGCGTAGGGGGACTAGCGGGCCCGAACACCGGGGAGCTGTTTTTT. The chain carries TRBV9 and TRBJ2-2, with 12 bases that match TRBD2. Germline trimming cut 0 bases from V and 0 bases from J; bases unmatched to any gene: 3. Germline V gene data show CDR1 as SGDLS and CDR2 as YYNGEE. The CDR3 length is 18 residues. The full variable domain, rest sourced from reference TRBV9 and TRBJ2-2, is DSGVTQTPKHLITATGQRVTLRCSPRSGDLSVYWYQQSLDQGLQFLIQYYNGEERAKGNILERFSAQQFPDLHSELNLSSLELGDSALYFCASSVGGLAGPNTGELFFGEGSRLTVL.

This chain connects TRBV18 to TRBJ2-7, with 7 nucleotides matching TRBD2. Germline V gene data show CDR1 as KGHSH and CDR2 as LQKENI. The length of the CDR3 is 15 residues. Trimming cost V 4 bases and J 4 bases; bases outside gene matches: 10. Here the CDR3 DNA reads TGTGCCAGCTCACTTTCCTTAGGGGAGGGATACGAGCAGTACTTC. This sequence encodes CASSLSLGEGYEQYF.

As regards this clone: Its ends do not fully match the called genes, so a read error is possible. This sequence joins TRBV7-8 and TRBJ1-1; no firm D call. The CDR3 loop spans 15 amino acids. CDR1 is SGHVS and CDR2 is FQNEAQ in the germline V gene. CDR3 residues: CASSLAGYLNTEAFF. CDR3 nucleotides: TGTGCCAGCAGCCTAGCGGGTTACCTGAACACTGAAGCTTTCTTT.

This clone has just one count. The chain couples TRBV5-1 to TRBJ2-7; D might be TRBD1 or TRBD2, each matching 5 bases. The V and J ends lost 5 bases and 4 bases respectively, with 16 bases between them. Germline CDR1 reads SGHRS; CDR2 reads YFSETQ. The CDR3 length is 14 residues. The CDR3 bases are TGCGCCAGCAGTCGGCAGGGCGGGTCATACGAGCAGTACTTC. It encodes CASSRQGGSYEQYF.

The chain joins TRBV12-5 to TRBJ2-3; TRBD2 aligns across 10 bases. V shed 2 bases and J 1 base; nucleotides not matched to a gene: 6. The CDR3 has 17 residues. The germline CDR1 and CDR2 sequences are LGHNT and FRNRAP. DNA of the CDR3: TGTGCTAGTGGTTTGACATTAGCGGGAGGCCGCACAGATACGCAGTATTTT. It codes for CASGLTLAGGRTDTQYF.

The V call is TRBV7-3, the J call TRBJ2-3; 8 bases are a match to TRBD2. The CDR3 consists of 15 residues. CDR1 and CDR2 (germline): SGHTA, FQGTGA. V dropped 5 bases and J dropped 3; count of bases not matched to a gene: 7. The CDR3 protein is CASSPGLVGTDTQYF. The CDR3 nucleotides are TGTGCCAGCAGCCCGGGACTAGTTGGGACAGATACGCAGTATTTT.

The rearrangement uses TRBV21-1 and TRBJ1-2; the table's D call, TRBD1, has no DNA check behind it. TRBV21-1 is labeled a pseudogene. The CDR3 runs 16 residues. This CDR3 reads CASSTERQGRFYGYTF. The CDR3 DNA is TGTGCCAGCAGCACTGAGAGACAGGGGCGGTTCTATGGCTACACCTTC.

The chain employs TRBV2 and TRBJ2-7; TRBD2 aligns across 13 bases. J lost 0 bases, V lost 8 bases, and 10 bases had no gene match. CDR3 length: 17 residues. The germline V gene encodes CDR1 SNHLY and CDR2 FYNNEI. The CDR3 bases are TGTGCCAGCTTTAAAGGGACTAGCGGGGTCCTCTCCTACGAGCAGTACTTC. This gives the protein CASFKGTSGVLSYEQYF.

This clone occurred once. The CDR3 DNA reads TGCGCCAGCAGCTTGGTCGGGGGAGAGACCCAGTACTTC. It is translated as CASSLVGGETQYF. This chain links TRBV5-1 with TRBJ2-5; tentative D call: TRBD2 (6 bases). V was clipped by 0 bases and J by 4 bases, with 7 bases between them. CDR3 length: 13 residues. CDR1 is SGHRS, CDR2 YFSETQ, per germline.

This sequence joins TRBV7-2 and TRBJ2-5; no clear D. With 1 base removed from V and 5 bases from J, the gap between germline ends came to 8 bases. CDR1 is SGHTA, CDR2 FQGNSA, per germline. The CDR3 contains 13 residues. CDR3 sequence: CASSLGHVETQYF. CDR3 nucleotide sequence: TGTGCCAGCAGCTTAGGTCATGTGGAGACCCAGTACTTC.

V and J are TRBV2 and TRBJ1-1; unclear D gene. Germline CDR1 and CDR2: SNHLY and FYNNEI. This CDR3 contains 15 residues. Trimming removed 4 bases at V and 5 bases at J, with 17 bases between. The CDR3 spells CASSGGPLMGTEAFF. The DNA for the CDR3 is TGTGCCAGCAGTGGTGGACCTCTGATGGGGACTGAAGCTTTCTTT.

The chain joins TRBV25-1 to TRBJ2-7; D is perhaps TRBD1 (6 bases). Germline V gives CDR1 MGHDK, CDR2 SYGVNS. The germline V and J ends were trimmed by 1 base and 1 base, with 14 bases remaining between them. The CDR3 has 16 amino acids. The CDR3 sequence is CASSESAGVGSYEQYF. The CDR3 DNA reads TGTGCCAGCAGTGAATCGGCAGGGGTTGGGTCCTACGAGCAGTACTTC.

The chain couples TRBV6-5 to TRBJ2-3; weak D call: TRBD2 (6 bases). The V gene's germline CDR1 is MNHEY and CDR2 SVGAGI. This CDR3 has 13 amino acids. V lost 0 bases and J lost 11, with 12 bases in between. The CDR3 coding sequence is TGTGCCAGCAGTTACTCCCGGGACTCAAGGCAGTATTTT. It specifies CASSYSRDSRQYF.

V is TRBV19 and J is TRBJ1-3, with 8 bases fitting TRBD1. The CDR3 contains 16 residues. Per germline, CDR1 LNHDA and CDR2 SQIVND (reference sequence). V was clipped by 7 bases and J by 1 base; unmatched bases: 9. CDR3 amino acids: CASTHQGARSGNTIYF. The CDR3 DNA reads TGTGCCAGTACCCATCAGGGGGCGCGTTCTGGAAACACCATATATTTT.

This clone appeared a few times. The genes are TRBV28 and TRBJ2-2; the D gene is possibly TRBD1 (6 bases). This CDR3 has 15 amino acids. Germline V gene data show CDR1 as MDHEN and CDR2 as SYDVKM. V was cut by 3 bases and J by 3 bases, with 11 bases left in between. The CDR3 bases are TGTGCCAGCAGTTTTGCCAGGGGATACACCGGGGAGCTGTTTTTT. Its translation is CASSFARGYTGELFF.

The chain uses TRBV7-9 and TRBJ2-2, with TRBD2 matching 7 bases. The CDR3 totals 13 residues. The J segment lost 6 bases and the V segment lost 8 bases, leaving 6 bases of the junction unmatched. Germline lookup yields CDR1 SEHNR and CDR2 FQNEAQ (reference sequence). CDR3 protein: CASPAGVAGELFF. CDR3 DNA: TGTGCCAGCCCGGCGGGAGTGGCCGGGGAGCTGTTTTTT. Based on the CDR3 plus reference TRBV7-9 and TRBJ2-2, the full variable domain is DTGVSQNPRHKITKRGQNVTFRCDPISEHNRLYWYRQTLGQGPEFLTYFQNEAQLEKSRLLSDRFSAERPKGSFSTLEIQRTEQGDSAMYLCASPAGVAGELFFGEGSRLTVL.

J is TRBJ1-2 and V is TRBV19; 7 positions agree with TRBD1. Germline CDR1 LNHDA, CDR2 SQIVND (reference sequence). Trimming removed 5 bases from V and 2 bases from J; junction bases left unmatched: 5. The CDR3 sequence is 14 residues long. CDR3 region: CASSLGGQNYGYTF. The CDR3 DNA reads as TGTGCCAGTAGTCTGGGGGGACAGAACTATGGCTACACCTTC.

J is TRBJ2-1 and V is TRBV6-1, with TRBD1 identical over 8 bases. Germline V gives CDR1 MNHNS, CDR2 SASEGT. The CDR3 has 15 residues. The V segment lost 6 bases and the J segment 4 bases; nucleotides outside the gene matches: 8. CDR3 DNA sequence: TGTGCCAGCAGCCTACTGGGACAGGCTTACAATGAGCAGTTCTTC. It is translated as CASSLLGQAYNEQFF.

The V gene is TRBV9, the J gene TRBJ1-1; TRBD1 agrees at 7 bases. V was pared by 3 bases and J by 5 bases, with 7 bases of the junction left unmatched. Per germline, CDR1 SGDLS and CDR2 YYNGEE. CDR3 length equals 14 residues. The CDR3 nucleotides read TGTGCCAGCAGCGGGGGACAGTCGAGGACTGAAGCTTTCTTT. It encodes CASSGGQSRTEAFF.

The CDR3 loop is CASSLGGHSTDTQYF. As DNA, the CDR3 is TGTGCCAGCAGCCTAGGGGGGCATAGCACAGATACGCAGTATTTT. The chain links TRBV7-2 to TRBJ2-3; D may correspond to TRBD1 or TRBD2 (6 bases each). This CDR3 contains 15 residues. Trimming pared 5 bases from V and 0 bases from J, leaving 12 bases between. Germline V gives CDR1 SGHTA, CDR2 FQGNSA.

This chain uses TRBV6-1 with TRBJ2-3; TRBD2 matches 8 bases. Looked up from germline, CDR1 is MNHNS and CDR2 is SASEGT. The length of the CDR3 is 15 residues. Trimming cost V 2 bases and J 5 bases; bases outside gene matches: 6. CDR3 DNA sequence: TGTGCCAGCAGTGAATTTTGGCTAGCGGGAGATACGCAGTATTTT. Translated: CASSEFWLAGDTQYF.

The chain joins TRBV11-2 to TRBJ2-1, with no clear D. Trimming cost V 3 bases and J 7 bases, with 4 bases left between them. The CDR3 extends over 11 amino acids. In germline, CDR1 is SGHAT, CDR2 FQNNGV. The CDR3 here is CASSFYNEQFF. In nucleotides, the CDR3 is TGTGCCAGCAGCTTCTATAATGAGCAGTTCTTC. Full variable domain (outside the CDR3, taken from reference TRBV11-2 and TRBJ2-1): EAGVAQSPRYKIIEKRQSVAFWCNPISGHATLYWYQQILGQGPKLLIQFQNNGVVDDSQLPKDRFSAERLKGVDSTLKIQPAKLEDSAVYLCASSFYNEQFFGPGTRLTVL.

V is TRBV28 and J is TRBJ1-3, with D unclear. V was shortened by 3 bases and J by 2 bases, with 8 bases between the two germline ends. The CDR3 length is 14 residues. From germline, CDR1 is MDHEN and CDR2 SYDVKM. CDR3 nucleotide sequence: TGTGCCAGCAGTTTCGTACGAACTGGAAACACCATATATTTT. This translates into CASSFVRTGNTIYF.

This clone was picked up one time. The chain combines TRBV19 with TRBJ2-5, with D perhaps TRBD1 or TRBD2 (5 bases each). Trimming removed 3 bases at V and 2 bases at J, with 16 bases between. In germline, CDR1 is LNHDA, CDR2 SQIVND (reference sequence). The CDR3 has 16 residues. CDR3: CASSMRSFGTQETQYF. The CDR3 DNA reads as TGTGCCAGTAGTATGCGCTCGTTCGGGACGCAAGAGACCCAGTACTTC.